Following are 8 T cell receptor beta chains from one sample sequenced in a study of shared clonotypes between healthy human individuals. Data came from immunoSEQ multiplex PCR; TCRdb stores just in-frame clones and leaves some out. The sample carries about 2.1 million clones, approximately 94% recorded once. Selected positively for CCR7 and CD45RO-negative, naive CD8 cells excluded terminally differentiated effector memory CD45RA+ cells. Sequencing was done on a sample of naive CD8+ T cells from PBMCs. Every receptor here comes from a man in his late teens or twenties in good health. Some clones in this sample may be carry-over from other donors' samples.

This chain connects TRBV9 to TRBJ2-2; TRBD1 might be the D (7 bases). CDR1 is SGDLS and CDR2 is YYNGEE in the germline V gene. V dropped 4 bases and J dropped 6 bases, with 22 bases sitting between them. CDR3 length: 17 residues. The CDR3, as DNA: TGTGCCAGCAGCACGAGACAGGGTGGAAGGAGGGCCGGGGAGCTGTTTTTT. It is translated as CASSTRQGGRRAGELFF.

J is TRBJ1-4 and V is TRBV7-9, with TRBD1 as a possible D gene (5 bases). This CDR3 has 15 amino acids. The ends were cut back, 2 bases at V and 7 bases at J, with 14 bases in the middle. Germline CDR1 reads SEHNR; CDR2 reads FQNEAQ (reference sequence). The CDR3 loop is CASSLFVGGSEKLFF. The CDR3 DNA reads TGTGCCAGCAGCTTATTCGTCGGGGGAAGTGAAAAACTGTTTTTT.

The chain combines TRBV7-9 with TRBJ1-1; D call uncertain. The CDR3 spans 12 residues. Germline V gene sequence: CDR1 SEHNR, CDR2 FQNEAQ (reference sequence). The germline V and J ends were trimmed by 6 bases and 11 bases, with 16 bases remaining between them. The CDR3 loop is CASSSGQPGAFF. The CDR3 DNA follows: TGTGCCAGCAGTTCCGGCCAGCCGGGGGCTTTCTTT.

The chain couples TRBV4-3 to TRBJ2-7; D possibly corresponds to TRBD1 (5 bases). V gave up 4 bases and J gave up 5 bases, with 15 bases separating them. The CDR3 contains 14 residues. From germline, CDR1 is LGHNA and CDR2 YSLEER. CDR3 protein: CASSLQGKDDEQYF. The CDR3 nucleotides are TGCGCCAGCAGCCTGCAGGGAAAGGACGACGAGCAGTACTTC.

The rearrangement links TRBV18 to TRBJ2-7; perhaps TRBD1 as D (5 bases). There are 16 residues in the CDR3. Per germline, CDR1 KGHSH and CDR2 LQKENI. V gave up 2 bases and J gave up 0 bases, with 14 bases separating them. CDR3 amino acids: CASSPVDRVDSYEQYF. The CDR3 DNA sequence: TGTGCCAGCTCACCAGTCGACAGAGTAGACTCCTACGAGCAGTACTTC.

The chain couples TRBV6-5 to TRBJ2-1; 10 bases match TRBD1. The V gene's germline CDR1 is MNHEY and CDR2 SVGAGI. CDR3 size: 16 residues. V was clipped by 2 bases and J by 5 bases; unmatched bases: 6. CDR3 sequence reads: CASSYARDRGNNEQFF. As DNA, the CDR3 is TGTGCCAGCAGTTACGCACGGGACAGGGGAAACAATGAGCAGTTCTTC.

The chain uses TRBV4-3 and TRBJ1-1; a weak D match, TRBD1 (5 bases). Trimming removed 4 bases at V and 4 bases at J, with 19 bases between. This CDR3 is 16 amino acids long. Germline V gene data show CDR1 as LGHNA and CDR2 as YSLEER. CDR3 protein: CASSLRGGGKGTEAFF. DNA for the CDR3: TGCGCCAGCAGCCTCCGGGGCGGGGGAAAGGGCACTGAAGCTTTCTTT.

The CDR3 DNA sequence: TGTGCCACCAGCGCAGGTTGGGAAAAACTGTTTTTT. Amino acids: CATSAGWEKLFF. This rearrangement joins TRBV15 to TRBJ1-4; D is undetermined. The CDR3 totals 12 residues. Trimming left V 5 bases short and J 8 bases short, with 9 bases between. Germline-derived CDR1 and CDR2 are LNHNV and YYDKDF (reference sequence).